This T cell receptor beta chain was identified in a study of T cell responses to AZD1222 COVID-19 vaccine. J lost 3 bases, V lost 0 bases, and 3 bases had no gene match. This CDR3 comprises 15 residues. Germline values: CDR1 SEHNR, CDR2 FQNEAQ (reference sequence). General study findings and limits: No repertoire was sampled before or during the peak T cell response, only after it. Donors, mostly white British, included more females; clonal diversity was possibly underestimated.

On this clone itself: Antigen unknown.

The assay was immunoSEQ multiplex PCR, and TCRdb's table has in-frame clones only and misses some. Among under 150,000 clones, around 92% were seen once, and the ten largest hold approximately 3.1%. The rearrangement links TRBV7-9 to TRBJ2-3; TRBD2 aligns across 7 bases. Sequenced material: peripheral blood, taken on day 0 of AZD1222 vaccination. The sequence came from an adult in good health. CDR3 in amino acids: CASSLALALTDTQYF. CDR3 DNA sequence: TGTGCCAGCAGCTTAGCACTAGCGTTGACAGATACGCAGTATTTT.